The next 22 T cell receptor beta chains were all read from a single sample in a study of T cell responses to AZD1222 COVID-19 vaccine. Some clones are missing from TCRdb's copy, which holds only in-frame ones; the method was immunoSEQ multiplex PCR. The sample records 75,000 to 85,000 clones, about 85% being singletons. The sample was peripheral blood, taken on day 0 of AZD1222 vaccination. Receptors originate from an adult in good health.

The CDR3 DNA reads TGTGCCAGCAGTTTATTTATCGGGACAGGGGCCGACACCGGGGAGCTGTTTTTT. Amino acids: CASSLFIGTGADTGELFF. J is TRBJ2-2 and V is TRBV28; 10 bases agree with TRBD1. V lost 1 base and J lost 3; bases outside the gene matches: 8. CDR3 size: 18 residues. Germline assignment: CDR1 MDHEN and CDR2 SYDVKM.

This chain connects TRBV5-4 to TRBJ2-3; D is unclear. The CDR3 totals 13 residues. Germline CDR1 SGHNT, CDR2 YYREEE (reference sequence). V was pared by 4 bases and J by 4 bases, with 10 bases between. The CDR3 loop is CASSLPVADTQYF. The CDR3 bases are TGTGCCAGCAGCCTCCCGGTGGCAGATACGCAGTATTTT.

This clone was counted between two and nine times. The V and J genes are TRBV1 and TRBJ2-2; TRBD2, the table's D call, lacks a check against the DNA. TRBV1 corresponds to a pseudogene. The CDR3 is 13 amino acids. In nucleotides, the CDR3 is TGCACCAGCAGCCCTACGAACACCGGGGAGCTGTTTTTT. As protein: CTSSPTNTGELFF.

The chain is built from TRBV11-2 and TRBJ2-1, with TRBD2 as a possible D gene (6 bases). V lost 2 bases and J 8 bases, leaving 19 bases between the germline ends. From germline, CDR1 is SGHAT and CDR2 FQNNGV. CDR3 length: 16 amino acids. Here the CDR3 DNA reads TGTGCCAGCAGCTTATGGACTATCCCCTCCTCCGATGAGCAGTTCTTC. Translated, it gives CASSLWTIPSSDEQFF.

This sequence joins TRBV5-1 and TRBJ2-1; 11 nucleotides agree with TRBD2. Looked up from germline, CDR1 is SGHRS and CDR2 is YFSETQ. Germline trimming cut 0 bases from V and 6 bases from J; bases unmatched to any gene: 5. This CDR3 spans 16 amino acids. The CDR3 loop reads CASSLALAGGINEQFF. In DNA, the CDR3 is TGCGCCAGCAGCTTGGCTTTAGCGGGAGGGATCAATGAGCAGTTCTTC.

The chain has TRBV10-2 and TRBJ2-3, with 11 bases identical to TRBD2. The CDR3 loop spans 15 amino acids. V lost 2 bases and J lost 7; bases outside the gene matches: 5. Germline V gives CDR1 WSHSY, CDR2 SAAADI. The CDR3 sequence is CASSEASGRFYTQYF. The CDR3 bases are TGCGCCAGCAGTGAGGCTAGCGGGAGGTTCTATACGCAGTATTTT.

The rearrangement links TRBV7-2 to TRBJ1-1, with D unclear. The CDR3 spans 14 residues. Per the germline V gene, CDR1 is SGHTA and CDR2 is FQGNSA. The V end lost 3 bases, the J end lost 5 bases, and 13 bases lay between the germline ends. CDR3 region: CASSFTGRETEAFF. The CDR3 DNA reads as TGTGCCAGCAGCTTTACGGGGAGGGAAACTGAAGCTTTCTTT.

V gene TRBV7-2 combines with J gene TRBJ2-1; D is ambiguous. CDR3 size: 12 residues. Trimming removed 1 base at V and 6 bases at J, with 4 bases between. Germline V gives CDR1 SGHTA, CDR2 FQGNSA. The CDR3 is CASSLERNEQFF. As DNA, the CDR3 is TGTGCCAGCAGCTTAGAACGCAATGAGCAGTTCTTC.

The chain combines TRBV4-1 with TRBJ2-1; 14 bases fit TRBD2. The J segment lost 5 bases and the V segment lost 2 bases, leaving 5 bases of the junction unmatched. Germline V gives CDR1 MGHRA, CDR2 YSYEKL. This CDR3 is 17 amino acids long. CDR3 amino acids: CASSQPGLAGGHNEQFF. The CDR3 region has the DNA TGCGCCAGCAGCCAACCAGGACTAGCGGGAGGCCACAATGAGCAGTTCTTC.

The J gene is TRBJ2-5, the V gene TRBV5-6; D gene uncertain. The CDR3 totals 14 residues. The germline V and J ends were trimmed by 0 bases and 2 bases, with 8 bases remaining between them. Germline assignment: CDR1 SGHDT and CDR2 YYEEEE. CDR3: CASSLGLLQETQYF. DNA for the CDR3: TGTGCCAGCAGCTTGGGGTTACTGCAAGAGACCCAGTACTTC.

In its sample, this clone was seen once. The chain carries TRBV28 and TRBJ2-1, with 7 bases that match TRBD1. Germline V gene sequence: CDR1 MDHEN, CDR2 SYDVKM. This CDR3 contains 15 residues. With 5 bases clipped from V and 5 bases from J, the junction kept 9 bases outside the gene matches. CDR3 sequence (DNA): TGTGCCAGCAGTGCAACCGGGACAGAGAACAATGAGCAGTTCTTC. Translated, it gives CASSATGTENNEQFF.

V is TRBV28 and J is TRBJ2-7, with TRBD1 identical over 10 bases. Germline V CDR1 and CDR2: MDHEN, SYDVKM. This CDR3 has 13 residues. Unmatched junction bases numbered 3, after V lost 8 bases and J lost 2 bases. CDR3 sequence: CASEGTGAYEQYF. The CDR3 coding sequence is TGTGCCAGCGAGGGGACAGGGGCCTACGAGCAGTACTTC.

The chain recombines TRBV5-6 with TRBJ1-2; no reliable D call. The CDR3 has 14 amino acids. Between the trimmed V and J ends, which lost 2 bases and 8 bases, there was a span of 16 bases. In germline, CDR1 is SGHDT, CDR2 YYEEEE. The CDR3 loop reads CASSFGGSRGGYTF. DNA for the CDR3: TGTGCCAGCAGCTTCGGAGGCAGCCGAGGAGGCTACACCTTC.

The chain links TRBV18 to TRBJ2-5; 11 bases are a match to TRBD1. V lost 6 bases, J lost 4 bases, and 4 bases stayed unmatched. The CDR3 spans 14 residues. The germline CDR1 and CDR2 sequences are KGHSH and LQKENI. In nucleotides, the CDR3 is TGTGCCAGCTCCCGGACAGGGGGCGGAGAGACCCAGTACTTC. Protein: CASSRTGGGETQYF.

This chain connects TRBV20-1 to TRBJ1-2; D uncertain. Germline V gene lookup returns CDR1 DFQATT and CDR2 SNEGSKA (reference sequence). The CDR3 loop spans 9 amino acids. The DNA for the CDR3 is TGCATCCGAGGAGGAGGCTACACCTTC. It yields the protein CIRGGGYTF.

This clone was seen once. V gene TRBV11-2 combines with J gene TRBJ2-2; tentative D call: TRBD2 (6 bases). The CDR3 consists of 14 residues. CDR1 SGHAT and CDR2 FQNNGV come from the germline V gene. V lost 7 bases and J lost 3, with 12 bases in between. The chain's CDR3 is CASTAGGYTGELFF. As DNA, the CDR3 is TGTGCCAGCACCGCCGGGGGTTACACCGGGGAGCTGTTTTTT.

This chain links TRBV12-5 with TRBJ2-1; maybe TRBD1 (7 bases). This CDR3 is built from 12 residues. Trimming took off 7 bases at V and 7 bases at J, with 11 bases between the two ends. The germline V gene encodes CDR1 LGHNT and CDR2 FRNRAP. The CDR3 bases are TGTGCTAGTGCCCAGGGGGGTAATGAGCAGTTCTTC. Protein sequence: CASAQGGNEQFF.

DNA of the CDR3: TGTGCCAGCAGCTCTCTTGACTACTATGGCTACACCTTC. This codes for CASSSLDYYGYTF. The V call is TRBV11-3, the J call TRBJ1-2; D is unclear. Deletions cut 4 bases from V and 3 bases from J, with 9 bases between. The CDR3 has 13 amino acids. Germline V gene lookup returns CDR1 SGHNT and CDR2 YENEEA.

This clone has only a few counts. The CDR3 bases are TGTGCCAGCAGCCACCGTCTATCGTTCGGGGACACTGAAGCTTTCTTT. Amino acid sequence: CASSHRLSFGDTEAFF. The chain recombines TRBV14 with TRBJ1-1; D gene ambiguous. The CDR3 is 16 residues long. V was trimmed by 3 bases and J by 3 bases, leaving 17 bases between them. From germline, CDR1 is SGHDN and CDR2 FVKESK.

The chain carries TRBV6-6 and TRBJ2-7, with TRBD2 identical over 8 bases. Germline trimming cut 5 bases from V and 5 bases from J; bases unmatched to any gene: 5. The CDR3 consists of 13 residues. Germline CDR1 reads MNHNY; CDR2 reads SVGAGI (reference sequence). The CDR3 DNA sequence: TGTGCCAGCAGTACAGCGGGAGCAGACGAGCAGTACTTC. Translated: CASSTAGADEQYF.

This sequence joins TRBV7-8 and TRBJ1-2, with TRBD1 matching over 10 bases. The V segment lost 6 bases and the J segment 3 bases; nucleotides outside the gene matches: 7. Germline V gives CDR1 SGHVS, CDR2 FQNEAQ. This CDR3 has 15 amino acids. This chain's CDR3 is CASRGDRGEDYGYTF. DNA for the CDR3: TGTGCCAGCAGGGGGGACAGGGGTGAGGACTATGGCTACACCTTC.

This chain links TRBV20-1 with TRBJ2-7; the D is unclear. Germline values: CDR1 DFQATT, CDR2 SNEGSKA (reference sequence). V was pared by 0 bases and J by 6 bases, with 6 bases between. The CDR3 is 11 amino acids. This CDR3 is CSARDTPEQYF. Written as DNA, the CDR3 is TGCAGTGCTAGAGATACCCCCGAGCAGTACTTC.